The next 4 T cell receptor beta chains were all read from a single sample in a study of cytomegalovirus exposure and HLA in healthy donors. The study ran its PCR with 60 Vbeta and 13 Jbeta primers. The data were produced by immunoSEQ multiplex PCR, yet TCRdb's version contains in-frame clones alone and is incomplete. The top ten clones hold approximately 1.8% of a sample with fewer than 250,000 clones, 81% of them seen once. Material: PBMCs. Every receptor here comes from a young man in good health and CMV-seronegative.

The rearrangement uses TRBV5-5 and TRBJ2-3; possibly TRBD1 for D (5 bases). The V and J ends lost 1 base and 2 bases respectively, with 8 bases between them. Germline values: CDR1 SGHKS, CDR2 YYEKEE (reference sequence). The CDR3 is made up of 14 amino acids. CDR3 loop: CASSLRQFTDTQYF. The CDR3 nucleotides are TGTGCCAGCAGCTTGAGACAGTTCACAGATACGCAGTATTTT.

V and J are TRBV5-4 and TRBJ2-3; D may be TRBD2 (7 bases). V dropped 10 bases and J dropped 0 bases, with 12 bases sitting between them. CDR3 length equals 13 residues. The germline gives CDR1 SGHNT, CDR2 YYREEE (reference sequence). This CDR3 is CAGQRGSTDTQYF. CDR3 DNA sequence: TGTGCCGGACAGCGGGGAAGCACAGATACGCAGTATTTT.

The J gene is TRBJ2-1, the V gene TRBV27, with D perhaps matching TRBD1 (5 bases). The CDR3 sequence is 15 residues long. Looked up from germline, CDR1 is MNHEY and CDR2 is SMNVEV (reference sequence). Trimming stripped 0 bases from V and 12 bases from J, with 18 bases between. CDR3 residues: CASSLSVMAQGRQFF. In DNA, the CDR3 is TGTGCCAGCAGTTTATCCGTAATGGCGCAGGGTCGGCAGTTCTTC.

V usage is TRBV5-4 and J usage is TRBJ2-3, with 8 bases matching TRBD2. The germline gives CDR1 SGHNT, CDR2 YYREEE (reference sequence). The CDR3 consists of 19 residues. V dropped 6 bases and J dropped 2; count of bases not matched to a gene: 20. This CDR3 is CASNPRGLPGGPHTDTQYF. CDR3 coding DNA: TGTGCCAGCAACCCCCGGGGGCTCCCGGGAGGGCCTCACACAGATACGCAGTATTTT.